Listed below are T cell receptor beta chains from one sample, sequenced in a study of identical twins. TCRdb re-called the 5' RACE reads with MiXCR, one entry per CDR3 protein. Among fewer than 550,000 distinct CDR3 sequences listed, approximately 14% were seen once. These data were also filed under a second study, of yellow fever vaccine responses in identical twins.

Sequencing used CD4+ T cells sorted from blood. These TCRs come from a woman aged 18-29 years in good health. Each CDR3 is given with its conserved first and last residue. The D gene is left open where the match is weak. A clone size is listed for some rows: how often the clone was seen (once, few, many), or a class if it is expanded.

d_call: .; v_call: TRBV20-1; j_call: TRBJ2-7; clone_size: few; cdr3_length: 17; cdr3_nt: TGCAGTGCTAGAGTGGGGGGACAAACCCCCTCCTATTACGAGCAGTACTTC; cdr3_aa: CSARVGGQTPSYYEQYF
d_call: TRBD1; v_call: TRBV10-3; j_call: TRBJ1-5; clone_size: .; cdr3_length: 15; cdr3_nt: TGTGCCATCAGTGCCGGGACAGGGGTTGTTAAGCCCCAGCATTTT; cdr3_aa: CAISAGTGVVKPQHF
d_call: .; v_call: TRBV4-2; j_call: TRBJ2-1; clone_size: many; cdr3_length: 14; cdr3_nt: TGTGCCAGCAGCCGGTCGACCCCAGGGGATGAGCAGTTCTTC; cdr3_aa: CASSRSTPGDEQFF
d_call: .; v_call: TRBV6-4; j_call: TRBJ2-7; clone_size: few; cdr3_length: 14; cdr3_nt: TGTGCCAGCAGTAAGGACGGTAGCTCCTACGAGCAGTACTTC; cdr3_aa: CASSKDGSSYEQYF
d_call: TRBD2; v_call: TRBV2; j_call: TRBJ2-7; clone_size: .; cdr3_length: 12; cdr3_nt: TGTGCCAGCAGGACTAGCGGGAGCGAGCAGTACTTC; cdr3_aa: CASRTSGSEQYF
d_call: .; v_call: TRBV20-1; j_call: TRBJ1-2; clone_size: few; cdr3_length: 12; cdr3_nt: TGCAGTGCTTGGAGCGGCAACTATGGCTACACCTTC; cdr3_aa: CSAWSGNYGYTF
d_call: TRBD2; v_call: TRBV18; j_call: TRBJ2-1; clone_size: .; cdr3_length: 16; cdr3_nt: TGTGCCAGCTCACTAACTAGCGTAAGGTCCTACAATGAGCAGTTCTTC; cdr3_aa: CASSLTSVRSYNEQFF
d_call: .; v_call: TRBV5-1; j_call: TRBJ2-3; clone_size: few; cdr3_length: 15; cdr3_nt: TGCGCCAGCAGCTTCGGGGAAAGGAGCACAGATACGCAGTATTTT; cdr3_aa: CASSFGERSTDTQYF
d_call: TRBD1; v_call: TRBV12-3/TRBV12-4; j_call: TRBJ1-1; clone_size: few; cdr3_length: 15; cdr3_nt: TGTGCCAGCATCGAACCGACAGGGGGAGGCACTGAAGCTTTCTTT; cdr3_aa: CASIEPTGGGTEAFF
d_call: .; v_call: TRBV6-2/TRBV6-3; j_call: TRBJ1-1; clone_size: .; cdr3_length: 15; cdr3_nt: TGTGCCAGCAGTCCCGCGACGGGTATGAACGCTGAAGCTTTCTTT; cdr3_aa: CASSPATGMNAEAFF
d_call: .; v_call: TRBV12-3/TRBV12-4; j_call: TRBJ2-3; clone_size: many; cdr3_length: 14; cdr3_nt: TGTGCCAGCAGTTTAAGGGGTCCGGCAGATACGCAGTATTTT; cdr3_aa: CASSLRGPADTQYF